This entry lists 24 T cell receptor beta chains sequenced from one sample in a study of T cell responses to AZD1222 COVID-19 vaccine. Produced via immunoSEQ multiplex PCR; TCRdb's table is partial and in-frame only. The table records over 100,000 clones, roughly 90% of them present only once. The source material was peripheral blood, sampled on day 0 of AZD1222 vaccination. The receptors shown here come from an adult in good health.

The rearrangement links TRBV12-3 or TRBV12-4 to TRBJ1-1; 11 bases align to TRBD1. Trimming took 7 bases from V and 9 from J; bases not matched to a gene: 7. The length of the CDR3 is 13 residues. The CDR3, as DNA: TGTGCCAGCACCCCGGACAGGGGGCGGAAAGCTTTCTTT. Translating gives CASTPDRGRKAFF.

This sequence joins TRBV9 and TRBJ2-5; D gene uncertain. The germline V gene has CDR1 SGDLS and CDR2 YYNGEE. The ends were cut back, 4 bases at V and 5 bases at J, with 6 bases in the middle. The length of the CDR3 is 11 residues. This CDR3 reads CASSHGETQYF. CDR3 bases: TGTGCCAGCAGCCACGGGGAGACCCAGTACTTC.

This clone has just a few counts. The rearrangement links TRBV6-2 or TRBV6-3 to TRBJ2-7; D is ambiguous. Trimming took off 6 bases at V and 4 bases at J, with 13 bases between the two ends. The CDR3 runs 13 residues. Germline V gene lookup returns CDR1 MNHEY and CDR2 SVGEGT. CDR3 DNA sequence: TGTGCCAGCAGCGGGCCCGGCAGGTACGAGCAGTACTTC. Translated: CASSGPGRYEQYF.

The rearrangement links TRBV7-2 to TRBJ2-7, with D perhaps matching TRBD1 or TRBD2 (6 bases each). Between the trimmed V and J ends, which lost 5 bases and 4 bases, there was a span of 15 bases. Per germline, CDR1 SGHTA and CDR2 FQGNSA. This CDR3 has 14 amino acids. For the CDR3, the DNA is TGTGCCAGCAGCCCTGGGGGGCCGAAATACGAGCAGTACTTC. Protein: CASSPGGPKYEQYF.

This chain joins TRBV6-5 and TRBJ2-7, with D possibly TRBD2 on 5 matching bases. The CDR3 consists of 14 residues. The V end lost 5 bases, the J end lost 3 bases, and 14 bases lay between the germline ends. The germline V gene encodes CDR1 MNHEY and CDR2 SVGAGI. The CDR3 DNA sequence: TGTGCCAGCAGTCCCCTGATGGCGGGCTACGAGCAGTACTTC. Encoded protein: CASSPLMAGYEQYF.

This clone appeared a single time. V gene TRBV5-8 combines with J gene TRBJ2-7; TRBD2 agrees at 10 bases. The germline CDR1 and CDR2 sequences are SGHTS and YDEGEE. Germline trimming cut 0 bases from V and 4 bases from J; bases unmatched to any gene: 10. The CDR3 runs 17 residues. CDR3 protein: CASSLVESGGAFYEQYF. DNA for the CDR3: TGTGCCAGCAGCTTGGTGGAGAGCGGGGGGGCCTTTTACGAGCAGTACTTC.

The chain joins TRBV19 to TRBJ2-2; 9 bases match TRBD1. The CDR3 sequence is 15 residues long. The junction had 10 bases not matched to a gene; V was cut back by 5 bases and J by 9 bases. The germline V gene encodes CDR1 LNHDA and CDR2 SQIVND (reference sequence). The CDR3 loop is CASSPGQGRNWELFF. Written as DNA, the CDR3 is TGTGCCAGTAGTCCCGGACAGGGGAGGAACTGGGAGCTGTTTTTT.

The chain recombines TRBV19 with TRBJ2-1, with D maybe TRBD1 (5 bases). This CDR3 has 13 amino acids. CDR1 and CDR2 (germline): LNHDA, SQIVND (reference sequence). V gave up 3 bases and J gave up 4 bases, with 7 bases separating them. CDR3 bases: TGTGCCAGTAGTATGGGGCGATACAATGAGCAGTTCTTC. Protein: CASSMGRYNEQFF.

This clone appeared a single time. The chain has TRBV7-9 and TRBJ2-7; no clear D. CDR3 length equals 12 residues. Germline CDR1 SEHNR, CDR2 FQNEAQ (reference sequence). Trimming shortened V by 2 bases and J by 4 bases, and 6 bases separated the two germline ends. The CDR3 DNA reads TGTGCCAGCAGCTTAAAAGGTTACGAGCAGTACTTC. Amino acid sequence: CASSLKGYEQYF.

V usage is TRBV7-9 and J usage is TRBJ2-2, with no clear D. V gave up 0 bases and J gave up 6 bases, with 11 bases separating them. The germline CDR1 and CDR2 sequences are SEHNR and FQNEAQ (reference sequence). This CDR3 contains 15 residues. CDR3 sequence reads: CASSLALRQPGELFF. In DNA form, the CDR3 reads TGTGCCAGCAGCTTAGCGTTGAGACAACCCGGGGAGCTGTTTTTT.

The J gene is TRBJ1-2, the V gene TRBV29-1; D unclear. V was cut by 8 bases and J by 9 bases, with 16 bases left in between. Germline CDR1 and CDR2: SQVTM and ANQGSEA. The CDR3 length is 11 residues. The CDR3 nucleotides are TGCAGCTTTCATGACGGAGAAAGCTACACCTTC. Translating it yields CSFHDGESYTF.

This clone was observed many times. Different DNA sequences within this sample yield the same CDR3. The V and J genes are TRBV6-1 and TRBJ2-7; D is possibly TRBD2 (5 bases). The CDR3 sequence is 12 residues long. The ends were cut back, 2 bases at V and 4 bases at J, with 6 bases in the middle. Germline V gene data show CDR1 as MNHNS and CDR2 as SASEGT. The CDR3 here is CASSEPGYEQYF. The CDR3, as DNA: TGTGCCAGCAGTGAACCGGGGTACGAGCAGTACTTC.

The chain is built from TRBV6-2 or TRBV6-3 and TRBJ2-2; D might be TRBD1 (7 bases). Germline values: CDR1 MNHEY, CDR2 SVGEGT. Trimming removed 2 bases from V and 7 bases from J, with 23 bases in between. This CDR3 region has 18 residues. The CDR3 protein is CASSYRRGRVKSVGELFF. CDR3 nucleotides: TGTGCCAGCAGTTACAGGAGGGGGCGCGTGAAGTCGGTCGGGGAGCTGTTTTTT.

This clone is a singleton in its sample. This chain joins TRBV5-5 and TRBJ1-2; D is unresolved. Trimming pared 0 bases from V and 7 bases from J, leaving 13 bases between. Germline V gene lookup returns CDR1 SGHKS and CDR2 YYEKEE (reference sequence). The CDR3 spans 14 residues. CDR3 residues: CASSLEVVYIGYTF. Here the CDR3 DNA reads TGTGCCAGCAGCTTGGAGGTGGTGTATATTGGCTACACCTTC.

The chain recombines TRBV6-1 with TRBJ1-5; TRBD1 matches 9 bases. This CDR3 is 15 amino acids long. The germline gives CDR1 MNHNS, CDR2 SASEGT. J lost 5 bases, V lost 2 bases, and 4 bases had no gene match. This CDR3 reads CASSERGQGHQPQHF. Here the CDR3 DNA reads TGTGCCAGCAGTGAACGGGGACAGGGTCATCAGCCCCAGCATTTT.

The CDR3 DNA reads as TGTGCCATCAGTGAGCAGGGAACAGTCGGAGAGACCCAGTACTTC. This gives the protein CAISEQGTVGETQYF. The V gene is TRBV10-3, the J gene TRBJ2-5; D is possibly TRBD1 (5 bases). Germline V gene data show CDR1 as ENHRY and CDR2 as SYGVKD. This CDR3 has 15 amino acids. With 2 bases removed from V and 4 bases from J, the gap between germline ends came to 14 bases.

CDR3 sequence: CASSLIGQGGYEQYF. The CDR3 nucleotides read TGCGCCAGCAGCTTGATCGGGCAGGGCGGCTACGAGCAGTACTTC. The rearrangement uses TRBV5-1 and TRBJ2-7, with D perhaps matching TRBD1 (5 bases). Germline CDR1 and CDR2: SGHRS and YFSETQ. Trimming left V 1 base short and J 3 bases short, with 14 bases between. The CDR3 runs to 15 residues.

The V call is TRBV3-1 (or the pseudogene TRBV3-2), the J call TRBJ2-1; D is uncertain. Germline-derived CDR1 and CDR2 are LGHDT and YNNKEL (reference sequence). The CDR3 consists of 14 residues. Trimming left V 3 bases short and J 0 bases short, with 6 bases between. Written as DNA, the CDR3 is TGTGCCAGCAGCCACACGAGCTCCTACAATGAGCAGTTCTTC. Its protein is CASSHTSSYNEQFF.

This chain joins TRBV13 and TRBJ1-2; D ambiguous. This CDR3 spans 12 amino acids. Trimming left V 2 bases short and J 6 bases short, with 7 bases between. Per the germline V gene, CDR1 is PRHDT and CDR2 is FYEKMQ (reference sequence). CDR3 nucleotide sequence: TGTGCCAGCAGCTTACAAAAGGATGGCTACACCTTC. It translates to CASSLQKDGYTF.

This clone appeared once. J is TRBJ1-2 and V is TRBV7-3; a weak D match, TRBD1 (6 bases). In germline, CDR1 is SGHTA, CDR2 FQGTGA. The CDR3 is 15 residues long. V lost 5 bases to trimming and J lost 4 bases, with 17 bases between them. CDR3 amino acids: CASSQTRGYGYGYTF. The CDR3 bases are TGTGCCAGCAGCCAAACGAGGGGGTACGGCTATGGCTACACCTTC. Full variable domain (rest looked up from reference TRBV7-3 and TRBJ1-2): GAGVSQTPSNKVTEKGKYVELRCDPISGHTALYWYRQSLGQGPEFLIYFQGTGAADDSGLPNDRFFAVRPEGSVSTLKIQRTERGDSAVYLCASSQTRGYGYGYTFGSGTRLTVV.

The genes are TRBV7-9 and TRBJ2-7; 9 nucleotides align to TRBD1. This CDR3 spans 15 amino acids. V dropped 1 base and J dropped 5; count of bases not matched to a gene: 6. Germline CDR1 reads SEHNR; CDR2 reads FQNEAQ (reference sequence). The CDR3 loop is CASSLEQGAGHEQYF. CDR3 DNA: TGTGCCAGCAGCTTAGAACAGGGGGCTGGCCACGAGCAGTACTTC. Looking up the rest from reference TRBV7-9 and TRBJ2-7 gives the full variable domain: DTGVSQNPRHKITKRGQNVTFRCDPISEHNRLYWYRQTLGQGPEFLTYFQNEAQLEKSRLLSDRFSAERPKGSFSTLEIQRTEQGDSAMYLCASSLEQGAGHEQYFGPGTRLTVT.

J is TRBJ1-2 and V is TRBV19, with 10 bases aligning to TRBD1. CDR3 length: 15 amino acids. V lost 3 bases, J lost 7 bases, and 8 bases stayed unmatched. Germline assignment: CDR1 LNHDA and CDR2 SQIVND (reference sequence). The CDR3 reads CASSMRRDRGSGYTF. The CDR3, as DNA: TGTGCCAGTAGTATGCGCCGGGACAGGGGTTCTGGCTACACCTTC.

In this sample, this clone turned up once. The chain is built from TRBV5-1 and TRBJ2-1; 10 bases match TRBD1. J gave up 6 bases and V 1 base, and 4 bases lay outside the gene matches. This CDR3 has 15 residues. Germline-derived CDR1 and CDR2 are SGHRS and YFSETQ. CDR3 nucleotides: TGCGCCAGCAGCTTGAGACAGGGGGCGACCAATGAGCAGTTCTTC. Its translation is CASSLRQGATNEQFF.

The count of this clone is one. The conserved closing phenylalanine or tryptophan is absent in this CDR3, likely reflecting a read error. The chain combines TRBV2 with TRBJ1-6; D possibly corresponds to TRBD1 (6 bases). V was trimmed by 10 bases and J by 7 bases, leaving 14 bases between them. This CDR3 has 13 amino acids. Germline values: CDR1 SNHLY, CDR2 FYNNEI. The CDR3 region is CATHRDFNSPLHL. The CDR3 DNA sequence: TGTGCCACCCACAGGGATTTCAATTCACCCCTCCACCTT.